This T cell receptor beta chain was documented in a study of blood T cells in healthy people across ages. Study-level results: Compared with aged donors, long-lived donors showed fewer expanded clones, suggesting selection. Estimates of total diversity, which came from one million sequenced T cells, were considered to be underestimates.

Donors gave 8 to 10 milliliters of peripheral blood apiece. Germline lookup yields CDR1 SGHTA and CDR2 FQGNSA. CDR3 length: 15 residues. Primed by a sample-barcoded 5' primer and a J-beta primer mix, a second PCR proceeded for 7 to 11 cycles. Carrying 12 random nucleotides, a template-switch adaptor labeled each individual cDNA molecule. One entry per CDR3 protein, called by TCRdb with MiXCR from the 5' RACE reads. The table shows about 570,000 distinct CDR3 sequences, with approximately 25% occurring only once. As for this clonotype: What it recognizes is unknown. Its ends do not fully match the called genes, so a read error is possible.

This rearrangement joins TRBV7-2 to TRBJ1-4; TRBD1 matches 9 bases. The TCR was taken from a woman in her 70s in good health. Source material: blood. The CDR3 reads CAGSSGQGRREKLFF. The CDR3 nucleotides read TGTGCCGGCAGCTCCGGACAGGGGAGGAGGGAAAAACTGTTTTTT.